Below, 21 T cell receptor beta chains from the same sample are listed, as sequenced in a study of blood T cell repertoires in COVID-19. Some clones are missing from TCRdb's copy, which holds only in-frame ones; the method was immunoSEQ multiplex PCR. The repertoire includes about 220,000 clones, approximately 82% of them detected once, and around 3.3% sits in the top ten. Sequencing was performed on peripheral blood. These receptors all come from a woman over 75 with acute or convalescent COVID-19.

This clone has only one observation. V is TRBV7-2 and J is TRBJ1-6; no definite D call. The CDR3 extends over 15 amino acids. Per germline, CDR1 SGHTA and CDR2 FQGNSA. Trimming shortened V by 1 base and J by 9 bases, and 13 bases separated the two germline ends. CDR3 coding DNA: TGTGCCAGCAGCTTAGGGGTCGTGGGCCGTTCACCCCTCCACTTT. This translates into CASSLGVVGRSPLHF.

In nucleotides, the CDR3 is TGTGCCAGCAGCGGACAGGCAGGGTCGCCCACTGAAGCTTTCTTT. This sequence encodes CASSGQAGSPTEAFF. The gene calls are TRBV6-2 or TRBV6-3 and TRBJ1-1, with TRBD1 matching 7 bases. The CDR3 consists of 15 residues. The V gene end was trimmed by 6 bases and the J gene end by 4 bases; junction bases not matched to a gene: 11. Germline V gives CDR1 MNHEY, CDR2 SVGEGT.

The chain uses TRBV7-2 and TRBJ2-7; weak D call: TRBD2 (5 bases). The germline V and J ends were trimmed by 1 base and 3 bases, with 13 bases remaining between them. Germline CDR1 reads SGHTA; CDR2 reads FQGNSA. The CDR3 runs to 15 residues. The CDR3 DNA follows: TGTGCCAGCAGCTTAGTGGCGGGTAGAATCTACGAGCAGTACTTC. Its translation: CASSLVAGRIYEQYF.

This chain links TRBV18 with TRBJ1-5, with a weak D call TRBD1 (5 bases). The V end was cut by 10 bases, the J end by 1 base, with 14 bases between. The CDR3 totals 14 residues. Germline CDR1 and CDR2: KGHSH and LQKENI. CDR3 protein: CATSLGQSNQPQHF. In DNA, the CDR3 is TGTGCCACCTCCCTGGGGCAGAGCAATCAGCCCCAGCATTTT.

The V call is TRBV5-4, the J call TRBJ2-7; D remains ambiguous. The ends were cut back, 0 bases at V and 5 bases at J, with 15 bases in the middle. Germline V lookup: CDR1 SGHNT, CDR2 YYREEE (reference sequence). This CDR3 spans 15 amino acids. CDR3 coding DNA: TGTGCCAGCAGCTTGGGAGCGACGAAAGAGCACGAGCAGTACTTC. Protein: CASSLGATKEHEQYF.

The V and J genes are TRBV11-2 and TRBJ1-6; TRBD1 agrees at 12 bases. CDR1 SGHAT and CDR2 FQNNGV come from the germline V gene. CDR3 length equals 16 residues. V lost 4 bases and J lost 14; bases outside the gene matches: 12. CDR3 region: CASSSAGQGARGALHF. The CDR3 bases are TGTGCCAGCAGCTCGGCGGGACAGGGGGCCAGGGGAGCCCTCCACTTT.

The rearrangement uses TRBV28 and TRBJ2-3, with a possible D match to TRBD1 (6 bases). The V end was cut by 7 bases, the J end by 8 bases, with 13 bases between. Germline V gives CDR1 MDHEN, CDR2 SYDVKM. The CDR3 totals 12 residues. CDR3 sequence reads: CASNTGFATQYF. The CDR3 nucleotides read TGTGCCAGCAACACAGGGTTTGCTACGCAGTATTTT.

The CDR3 loop reads CASSLTLDRRNTEAFF. Here the CDR3 DNA reads TGTGCCAGCAGCCTCACGTTGGACAGGCGGAACACTGAAGCTTTCTTT. The V call is TRBV7-8, the J call TRBJ1-1; 7 bases agree with TRBD1. Germline CDR1 SGHVS, CDR2 FQNEAQ. The V gene end was trimmed by 5 bases and the J gene end by 1 base; junction bases not matched to a gene: 10. The CDR3 runs to 16 residues.

The chain employs TRBV30 and TRBJ1-5; D remains unclear. The CDR3 consists of 14 residues. Germline CDR1 reads GTSNPN; CDR2 reads SVGIG (reference sequence). V lost 2 bases, J lost 0 bases, and 8 bases lay in between. The chain's CDR3 is CAWSTVISNQPQHF. CDR3 nucleotides: TGTGCCTGGAGTACAGTAATTAGCAATCAGCCCCAGCATTTT.

The chain recombines TRBV6-5 with TRBJ2-7, with 10 nucleotides matching TRBD1. The CDR3 runs 15 residues. J was trimmed by 4 bases and V by 4 bases; bases with no gene match: 7. Germline loops: CDR1 MNHEY, CDR2 SVGAGI. The CDR3 sequence is CASSSVRDRGYEQYF. The CDR3 nucleotides read TGTGCCAGCAGTTCTGTCCGGGACAGGGGTTACGAGCAGTACTTC.

This clone has only one observation. V usage is TRBV5-4 and J usage is TRBJ1-3; a possible D gene is TRBD1 (5 bases). The CDR3 totals 14 residues. V lost 2 bases, J lost 8 bases, and 14 bases lay in between. Germline CDR1 is SGHNT and CDR2 is YYREEE (reference sequence). CDR3 DNA sequence: TGTGCCAGCAGCTTCCAGGGATCTACGGACACCATATATTTT. Protein sequence: CASSFQGSTDTIYF.

The rearrangement joins TRBV5-1 to TRBJ2-5; TRBD1 agrees at 8 bases. V dropped 7 bases and J dropped 2; count of bases not matched to a gene: 13. Germline assignment: CDR1 SGHRS and CDR2 YFSETQ. The CDR3 totals 16 residues. CDR3 in amino acids: CASRQQGGRSQETQYF. As DNA, the CDR3 is TGCGCCAGCCGGCAACAGGGGGGCCGGTCGCAAGAGACCCAGTACTTC.

In its sample, this clone was seen once. This chain joins TRBV3-1 (or the pseudogene TRBV3-2) and TRBJ1-2; D possibly corresponds to TRBD1 (6 bases). With 0 bases removed from V and 7 bases from J, the gap between germline ends came to 18 bases. The CDR3 totals 16 residues. From germline, CDR1 is LGHDT and CDR2 YNNKEL (reference sequence). The CDR3 reads CASSQESNRVAGGYTF. Written as DNA, the CDR3 is TGTGCCAGCAGCCAAGAATCGAACAGGGTGGCTGGTGGCTACACCTTC.

In its sample, this clone was seen a few times. This chain connects TRBV3-1 (or the pseudogene TRBV3-2) to TRBJ2-7, with D possibly matching TRBD1 (6 bases). CDR1 and CDR2 from the germline V gene are LGHDT and YNNKEL (reference sequence). The CDR3 has 14 amino acids. With 1 base removed from V and 3 bases from J, the gap between germline ends came to 10 bases. CDR3 loop: CASSQGTGFYEQYF. The CDR3 DNA follows: TGTGCCAGCAGCCAAGGCACAGGGTTCTACGAGCAGTACTTC.

This clone came up once. The rearrangement uses TRBV2 and TRBJ2-7; D gene uncertain. Trimming removed 1 base from V and 2 bases from J, with 12 bases in between. Germline V gene sequence: CDR1 SNHLY, CDR2 FYNNEI. This CDR3 spans 15 amino acids. CDR3 sequence (DNA): TGTGCCAGCAGTGAAGGGGTTGGCAGCGCCTACGAGCAGTACTTC. Translation: CASSEGVGSAYEQYF.

Written as DNA, the CDR3 is TGTGCCAGCAGTTACTCAGGCAGGGGGACCGAGCAGTACTTC. Protein: CASSYSGRGTEQYF. The chain is built from TRBV6-5 and TRBJ2-7; 7 bases fit TRBD1. The germline V gene encodes CDR1 MNHEY and CDR2 SVGAGI. CDR3 length: 14 amino acids. V shed 0 bases, J shed 6 bases, and the junction held 5 bases outside the gene matches.

CDR3 sequence reads: CSVGVLYNEQFF. Here the CDR3 DNA reads TGCAGCGTTGGGGTACTATACAATGAGCAGTTCTTC. The V call is TRBV29-1, the J call TRBJ2-1; D uncertain. The V and J ends lost 4 bases and 4 bases respectively, with 8 bases between them. This CDR3 spans 12 amino acids. Germline V gene sequence: CDR1 SQVTM, CDR2 ANQGSEA.

The chain carries TRBV11-3 and TRBJ2-2; TRBD1 agrees at 9 bases. V gave up 7 bases and J gave up 7 bases; unmatched junction bases: 10. The CDR3 is 15 residues long. Germline assignment: CDR1 SGHNT and CDR2 YENEEA. As DNA, the CDR3 is TGTGCCAGCATCCTGACAGGGGGTAGTGGCGGGGAGCTGTTTTTT. Translated, it gives CASILTGGSGGELFF.

V gene TRBV5-1 combines with J gene TRBJ1-2, with 9 bases lining up with TRBD1. CDR1 is SGHRS, CDR2 YFSETQ, per germline. The V and J ends lost 7 bases and 2 bases, in that order; junction bases with no gene match: 9. This CDR3 region has 15 residues. The CDR3 protein is CASRLQGAGNYGYTF. CDR3 DNA sequence: TGCGCCAGCCGGTTACAGGGGGCTGGGAACTATGGCTACACCTTC.

The genes are TRBV5-4 and TRBJ1-2, with TRBD1 matching over 7 bases. CDR1 and CDR2 from the germline V gene are SGHNT and YYREEE (reference sequence). The CDR3 has 15 residues. V gave up 4 bases and J gave up 0 bases; unmatched junction bases: 6. Written as DNA, the CDR3 is TGTGCCAGCAGCCGGGACAGACCCACTAACTATGGCTACACCTTC. Its protein product is CASSRDRPTNYGYTF.

V and J are TRBV19 and TRBJ1-5; possible D gene TRBD1, 5 bases. The germline gives CDR1 LNHDA, CDR2 SQIVND (reference sequence). V shed 8 bases and J shed 4 bases, with 18 bases lying between them. This CDR3 comprises 15 residues. CDR3 DNA sequence: TGTGCCAGTGGCGGCCGTCGGGGGGTAAATCAGCCCCAGCATTTT. It encodes CASGGRRGVNQPQHF.